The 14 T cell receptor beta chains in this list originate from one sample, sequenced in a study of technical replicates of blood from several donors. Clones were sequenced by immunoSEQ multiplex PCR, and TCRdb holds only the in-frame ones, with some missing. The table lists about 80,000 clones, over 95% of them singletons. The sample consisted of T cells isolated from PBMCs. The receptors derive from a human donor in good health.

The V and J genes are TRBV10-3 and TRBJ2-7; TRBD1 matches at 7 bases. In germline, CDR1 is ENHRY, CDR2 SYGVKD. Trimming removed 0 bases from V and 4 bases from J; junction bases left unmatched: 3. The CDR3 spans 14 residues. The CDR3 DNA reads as TGTGCCATCAGTGAGTCCGGGACAGCTTACGAGCAGTACTTC. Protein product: CAISESGTAYEQYF.

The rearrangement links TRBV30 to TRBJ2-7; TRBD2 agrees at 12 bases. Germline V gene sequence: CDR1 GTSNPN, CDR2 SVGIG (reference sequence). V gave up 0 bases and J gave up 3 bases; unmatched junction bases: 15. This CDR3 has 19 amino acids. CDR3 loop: CAWSVLVVTSGRRNYEQYF. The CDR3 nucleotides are TGTGCCTGGAGTGTACTGGTTGTAACTAGCGGGAGGAGGAACTACGAGCAGTACTTC.

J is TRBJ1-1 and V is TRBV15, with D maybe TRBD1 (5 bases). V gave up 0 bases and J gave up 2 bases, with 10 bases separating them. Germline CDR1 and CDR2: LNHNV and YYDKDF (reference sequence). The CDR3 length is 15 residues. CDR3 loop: CATSRDREFNTEAFF. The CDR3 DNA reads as TGTGCCACCAGCAGAGACAGGGAATTCAACACTGAAGCTTTCTTT.

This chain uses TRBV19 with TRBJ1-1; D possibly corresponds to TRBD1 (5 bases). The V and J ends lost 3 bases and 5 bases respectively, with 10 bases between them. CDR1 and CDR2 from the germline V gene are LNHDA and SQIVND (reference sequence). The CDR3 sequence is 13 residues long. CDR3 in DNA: TGTGCCAGTAGTATGGGGGGGAATACTGAAGCTTTCTTT. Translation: CASSMGGNTEAFF. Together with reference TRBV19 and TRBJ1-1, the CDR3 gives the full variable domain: DGGITQSPKYLFRKEGQNVTLSCEQNLNHDAMYWYRQDPGQGLRLIYYSQIVNDFQKGDIAEGYSVSREKKESFPLTVTSAQKNPTAFYLCASSMGGNTEAFFGQGTRLTVV.

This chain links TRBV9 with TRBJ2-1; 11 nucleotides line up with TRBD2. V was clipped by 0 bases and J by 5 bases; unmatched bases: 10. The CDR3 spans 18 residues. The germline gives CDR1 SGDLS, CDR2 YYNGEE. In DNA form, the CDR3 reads TGTGCCAGCAGCGTAGCCACCCCCCAGGGACTAGCGGACAATGAGCAGTTCTTC. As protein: CASSVATPQGLADNEQFF.

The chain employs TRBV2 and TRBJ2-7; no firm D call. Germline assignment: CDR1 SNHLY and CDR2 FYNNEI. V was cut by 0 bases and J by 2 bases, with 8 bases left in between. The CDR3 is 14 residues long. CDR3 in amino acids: CASSEAPDPYEQYF. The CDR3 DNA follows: TGTGCCAGCAGTGAAGCCCCAGATCCCTACGAGCAGTACTTC.

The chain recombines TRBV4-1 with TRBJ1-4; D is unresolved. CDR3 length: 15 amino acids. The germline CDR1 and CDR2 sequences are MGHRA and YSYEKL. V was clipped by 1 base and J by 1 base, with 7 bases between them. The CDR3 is CASSQGRVTNEKLFF. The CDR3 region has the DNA TGCGCCAGCAGCCAAGGGAGGGTAACTAATGAAAAACTGTTTTTT.

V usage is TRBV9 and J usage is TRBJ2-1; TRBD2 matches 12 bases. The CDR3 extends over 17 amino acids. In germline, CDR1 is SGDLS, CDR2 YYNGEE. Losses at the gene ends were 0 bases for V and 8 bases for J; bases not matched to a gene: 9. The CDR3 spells CASSVAQTSGSSYEQFF. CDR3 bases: TGTGCCAGCAGCGTAGCACAGACTAGCGGGAGTAGCTATGAGCAGTTCTTC.

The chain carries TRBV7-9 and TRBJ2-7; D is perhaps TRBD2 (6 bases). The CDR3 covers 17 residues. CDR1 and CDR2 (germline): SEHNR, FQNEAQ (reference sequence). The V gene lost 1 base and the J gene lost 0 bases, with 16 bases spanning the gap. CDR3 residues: CASSLGGTYGGSYEQYF. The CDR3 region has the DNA TGTGCCAGCAGCTTAGGGGGGACGTACGGGGGCTCCTACGAGCAGTACTTC.

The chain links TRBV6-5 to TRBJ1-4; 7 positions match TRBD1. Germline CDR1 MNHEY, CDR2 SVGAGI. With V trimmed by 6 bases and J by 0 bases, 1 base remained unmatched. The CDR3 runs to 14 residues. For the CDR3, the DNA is TGTGCCAGCAGAGGACAGGCAACTAATGAAAAACTGTTTTTT. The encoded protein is CASRGQATNEKLFF.

CDR3 protein: CASSQGTGGTYEQYF. CDR3 DNA: TGTGCCAGCAGCCAAGGTACGGGAGGGACGTACGAGCAGTACTTC. V usage is TRBV4-2 and J usage is TRBJ2-7, with 8 bases lining up with TRBD2. The germline V gene has CDR1 LGHNA and CDR2 YNFKEQ. This CDR3 is built from 15 residues. After removal of 1 base from V and 4 bases from J, the junction contained 6 bases not matched to a gene.

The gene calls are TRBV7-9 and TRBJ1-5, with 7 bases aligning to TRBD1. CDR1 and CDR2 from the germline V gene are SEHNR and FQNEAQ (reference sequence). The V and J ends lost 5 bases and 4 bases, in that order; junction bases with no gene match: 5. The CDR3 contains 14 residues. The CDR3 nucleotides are TGTGCCAGCAGCCAAGGGACAGAAAATCAGCCCCAGCATTTT. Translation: CASSQGTENQPQHF.

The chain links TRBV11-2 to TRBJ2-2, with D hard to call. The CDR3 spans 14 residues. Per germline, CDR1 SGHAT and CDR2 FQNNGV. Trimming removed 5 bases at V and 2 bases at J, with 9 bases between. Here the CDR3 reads CASSRLINTGELFF. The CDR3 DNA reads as TGTGCCAGCAGCCGCCTAATCAACACCGGGGAGCTGTTTTTT.

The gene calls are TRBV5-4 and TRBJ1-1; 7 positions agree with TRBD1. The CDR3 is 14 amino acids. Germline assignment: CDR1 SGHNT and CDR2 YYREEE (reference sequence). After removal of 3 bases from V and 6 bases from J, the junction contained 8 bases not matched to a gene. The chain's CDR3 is CASSSQTGESEAFF. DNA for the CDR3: TGTGCCAGCAGCTCACAAACAGGGGAATCTGAAGCTTTCTTT.